These T cell receptor beta chains were read from a single sample in a study of cytotoxic CD8 clonotypes in ibrutinib-treated CLL. The data were produced by immunoSEQ multiplex PCR, yet TCRdb's version contains in-frame clones alone and is incomplete. Of around 300,000 clones in the sample, almost 80% were seen once. Sequencing was performed on PBMCs, taken before ibrutinib treatment. The origin of the receptors is a human donor with chronic lymphocytic leukemia. Both conserved end residues are part of each CDR3. The D gene is left open where the match is weak. Only part of the rows carry a size: once, few, many, or a class if the clone is expanded.

V gene	clone size	CDR3 length	J gene	D gene	CDR3 DNA	CDR3 protein
TRBV28	-	16	TRBJ2-2	TRBD2	TGTGCCAGCAGTCCTAGCGGGAGTATGTACACCGGGGAGCTGTTTTTT	CASSPSGSMYTGELFF
TRBV25-1	-	12	TRBJ2-7	-	TGTGCCAGCAGTGCGACAGGTTACGAGCAGTACTTC	CASSATGYEQYF
TRBV11-2	once	15	TRBJ1-2	-	TGTGCCAGCAGCTTAGTCGGAGGGGTTGGCTATGGCTACACCTTC	CASSLVGGVGYGYTF
TRBV27	-	11	TRBJ1-2	-	TGTGCCGCGAGAGGCATGGGTGGCTACACCTTC	CAARGMGGYTF
TRBV7-9	-	12	TRBJ1-1	-	TGTGCCAGCAGCGTGCAGGGGACTGAAGCTTTCTTT	CASSVQGTEAFF
TRBV7-8	-	20	TRBJ2-1	TRBD2	TGTGCCAGCAGCTTACCGGGACTAGCGGCCATCCATACCAACTACAATGAGCAGTTCTTC	CASSLPGLAAIHTNYNEQFF
TRBV9	-	15	TRBJ1-1	-	TGTGCCAGCAGCGTAAGGGGGGCTGCGTCGGGTGAAGCTTTCTTT	CASSVRGAASGEAFF
TRBV2	-	14	TRBJ1-4	-	TGTGCCAGCAGTGAAGATGGGGGCTGGGAAAAACTGTTTTTT	CASSEDGGWEKLFF
TRBV4-3	-	14	TRBJ1-3	-	TGCGCCAGCAGCCAGCAAGGCTCTGGAAACACCATATATTTT	CASSQQGSGNTIYF
TRBV5-4	-	15	TRBJ2-5	TRBD2	TGTGCCAGCAGCTCTGATAGACTAGCCGTGGAGACCCAGTACTTC	CASSSDRLAVETQYF
TRBV14	-	16	TRBJ2-1	-	TGTGCCAGCAGCCCTCCTTCGGGCAGAATCGTGGGTGAGCAGTTCTTC	CASSPPSGRIVGEQFF
TRBV5-6	-	16	TRBJ2-2	TRBD1	TGTGCCAGCAGCCAATTTTACAGGGGGCTCACCGGGGAGCTGTTTTTT	CASSQFYRGLTGELFF
TRBV28	-	14	TRBJ2-7	-	TGTGCCAGCAACGAAGGACAGGGACTAATTGAGCAGTACTTC	CASNEGQGLIEQYF
TRBV18	-	16	TRBJ2-1	TRBD2	TGTGCCAGCTCCCCCACTAGCGGGAGCGCCTACAATGAGCAGTTCTTC	CASSPTSGSAYNEQFF
TRBV5-4	few	16	TRBJ2-7	TRBD2	TGTGCCAGCAGCCTGGGGGGATCGGGACTAGCGTACGAGCAGTACTTC	CASSLGGSGLAYEQYF
TRBV28	few	14	TRBJ2-2	TRBD2	TGTGCCAGTAGCGGGATGGGGTACACCGGGGAGCTGTTTTTT	CASSGMGYTGELFF
TRBV27	-	15	TRBJ1-1	-	TGTGCCAGCAGTTTATGGGGGGTAGGTGACACTGAAGCTTTCTTT	CASSLWGVGDTEAFF
TRBV5-4	-	14	TRBJ2-7	TRBD2	TGTGCCAGCAGCTTGGGACTAGCCACCTACGAGCAGTACTTC	CASSLGLATYEQYF